These 12 T cell receptor beta chains originate from one sample sequenced in a study of control samples from healthy donors and cancer patients. The repertoire was sequenced with immunoSEQ multiplex PCR; TCRdb's copy has only in-frame clones and lacks some. The data show about 270,000 clones, more than 65% seen once. The specimen was PBMCs. The origin of the receptors is a woman aged 60-75 years with lung cancer.

The CDR3 DNA reads TGTGCCAGCAGTATCCTACAGGGATTGAAGGGCTACACCTTC. Its translation: CASSILQGLKGYTF. The V gene is TRBV28, the J gene TRBJ1-2, with D maybe TRBD1 (6 bases). The CDR3 length is 14 residues. Trimming stripped 5 bases from V and 8 bases from J, with 18 bases between. In germline, CDR1 is MDHEN, CDR2 SYDVKM.

This chain uses TRBV5-1 with TRBJ1-2; 11 bases are shared with TRBD1. Germline lookup yields CDR1 SGHRS and CDR2 YFSETQ. After removal of 3 bases from V and 4 bases from J, the junction contained 5 bases not matched to a gene. The CDR3 length is 15 residues. The CDR3 region is CASSSRTGGVYGYTF. For the CDR3, the DNA is TGCGCCAGCAGCTCGAGGACAGGGGGCGTCTATGGCTACACCTTC.

The V gene is TRBV9, the J gene TRBJ2-5; D is perhaps TRBD1 (6 bases). The germline gives CDR1 SGDLS, CDR2 YYNGEE. V dropped 0 bases and J dropped 5 bases, with 11 bases sitting between them. This CDR3 has 14 amino acids. CDR3 DNA sequence: TGTGCCAGCAGCGTAGACACAGGGTGGGAGACCCAGTACTTC. It specifies CASSVDTGWETQYF.

The chain uses TRBV7-3 and TRBJ2-1; 10 bases match TRBD2. CDR1 SGHTA and CDR2 FQGTGA come from the germline V gene. V gave up 5 bases and J gave up 0 bases; unmatched junction bases: 10. There are 18 residues in the CDR3. CDR3 sequence (DNA): TGTGCCAGCAGCCCAGGGGCTAGCGGGAGTGGCTCCTACAATGAGCAGTTCTTC. Amino acids: CASSPGASGSGSYNEQFF.

J is TRBJ2-2 and V is TRBV2, with 11 bases matching TRBD1. This CDR3 contains 16 residues. Per the germline V gene, CDR1 is SNHLY and CDR2 is FYNNEI. The trim removed 7 bases at V and 4 bases at J, leaving 8 bases unmatched. CDR3 nucleotide sequence: TGTGCCAGCAAGGGACAGGGGGGAATTAGCACCGGGGAGCTGTTTTTT. This sequence encodes CASKGQGGISTGELFF.

This clone appeared a few times. The chain has TRBV25-1 and TRBJ1-1, with TRBD1 as a possible D gene (5 bases). Between the trimmed V and J ends, which lost 9 bases and 4 bases, there was a span of 9 bases. This CDR3 spans 11 amino acids. The germline CDR1 and CDR2 sequences are MGHDK and SYGVNS. This CDR3 reads CASQGITEAFF. As DNA, the CDR3 is TGTGCCAGTCAGGGTATCACTGAAGCTTTCTTT.

The chain links TRBV25-1 to TRBJ2-4; a possible D gene is TRBD2 (7 bases). CDR3 length: 14 residues. The ends were cut back, 5 bases at V and 6 bases at J, with 14 bases in the middle. Germline values: CDR1 MGHDK, CDR2 SYGVNS. CDR3 region: CASSSTGRGNIQYF. CDR3 nucleotides: TGTGCCAGCAGTAGTACAGGGAGGGGAAACATTCAGTACTTC.

The chain has TRBV10-1 and TRBJ1-2; D uncertain. Between the trimmed V and J ends, which lost 9 bases and 0 bases, there was a span of 5 bases. CDR1 WNHNN and CDR2 SYGVQD come from the germline V gene (reference sequence). The CDR3 sequence is 11 residues long. Written as DNA, the CDR3 is TGCGCCAGGGGTCCTAACTATGGCTACACCTTC. This sequence encodes CARGPNYGYTF.

This chain connects TRBV25-1 to TRBJ1-2, with TRBD1 identical over 12 bases. From germline, CDR1 is MGHDK and CDR2 SYGVNS. CDR3 size: 15 residues. Losses at the gene ends were 11 bases for V and 6 bases for J; bases not matched to a gene: 13. The CDR3 DNA is TGTGCCTCCTCGGGACAGGGGGCCGTGGTGGATGGCTACACCTTC. Translating it yields CASSGQGAVVDGYTF.

The genes are TRBV7-9 and TRBJ2-1; possibly TRBD1 or TRBD2 for D (5 bases each). V was clipped by 1 base and J by 2 bases, with 9 bases between them. The length of the CDR3 is 15 residues. Germline V gene lookup returns CDR1 SEHNR and CDR2 FQNEAQ (reference sequence). The CDR3 region has the DNA TGTGCCAGCAGCTTAGGGCAGGGAGCCTACAATGAGCAGTTCTTC. Translation: CASSLGQGAYNEQFF.

The chain uses TRBV7-9 and TRBJ1-2, with D tentatively TRBD1 (5 bases). CDR1 and CDR2 from the germline V gene are SEHNR and FQNEAQ (reference sequence). V was clipped by 1 base and J by 4 bases, with 16 bases between them. CDR3 length: 16 amino acids. The chain's CDR3 is CASSLGGGEEFYGYTF. CDR3 nucleotides: TGTGCCAGCAGCTTAGGGGGAGGGGAAGAGTTCTATGGCTACACCTTC.

The rearrangement uses TRBV7-2 and TRBJ1-2; the match to TRBD1 covers 7 bases. Trimming at V came to 7 bases and at J to 4 bases, leaving 12 bases not matched to a gene. Per the germline V gene, CDR1 is SGHTA and CDR2 is FQGNSA. There are 15 residues in the CDR3. CDR3: CASTPGQPTSYGYTF. The CDR3 DNA reads TGTGCCAGCACCCCGGGACAGCCAACCTCCTATGGCTACACCTTC.